Each of the 21 T cell receptor beta chains below was sequenced from the same sample in a study of T cell responses to AZD1222 COVID-19 vaccine. The table came from immunoSEQ multiplex PCR; TCRdb's copy has only in-frame clones and leaves some out. The sample lists about 180,000 clones, about 86% occurring once. This specimen was peripheral blood, taken 28 days after the second AZD1222 dose. These receptors were obtained from an adult who received the AZD1222 COVID-19 vaccine.

V and J are TRBV7-3 and TRBJ2-5; D call uncertain. This CDR3 is built from 13 residues. CDR1 SGHTA and CDR2 FQGTGA come from the germline V gene. Trimming cost V 0 bases and J 5 bases, with 7 bases left between them. CDR3 in amino acids: CASSLTTGETQYF. The CDR3 DNA sequence: TGTGCCAGCAGCTTAACGACGGGTGAGACCCAGTACTTC.

This clone was counted once. This chain joins TRBV7-2 and TRBJ1-4, with no clear D. Between the trimmed V and J ends, which lost 4 bases and 4 bases, there was a span of 10 bases. Germline CDR1 SGHTA, CDR2 FQGNSA. The CDR3 spans 14 residues. The CDR3: CASSSRQDNEKLFF. DNA for the CDR3: TGTGCCAGCAGCTCCCGTCAGGATAATGAAAAACTGTTTTTT.

V and J are TRBV7-9 and TRBJ2-3; maybe TRBD2 (5 bases). V gave up 2 bases and J gave up 2 bases, with 11 bases separating them. Germline V CDR1 and CDR2: SEHNR, FQNEAQ (reference sequence). CDR3 length: 15 residues. The CDR3 nucleotides read TGTGCCAGCAGCTTAACGCTAGCATACACAGATACGCAGTATTTT. This translates into CASSLTLAYTDTQYF.

The chain recombines TRBV7-3 with TRBJ2-1; D unresolved. CDR3 length: 13 residues. V was pared by 3 bases and J by 5 bases, with 8 bases between. CDR1 SGHTA and CDR2 FQGTGA come from the germline V gene. The CDR3 region has the DNA TGTGCCAGCAGCTTCGGAAGGGACAATGAGCAGTTCTTC. Protein: CASSFGRDNEQFF.

This sequence joins TRBV6-5 and TRBJ2-5; TRBD2 matches at 7 bases. CDR3 size: 14 residues. Per the germline V gene, CDR1 is MNHEY and CDR2 is SVGAGI. The ends lost 6 bases at V and 2 bases at J; junction bases unmatched: 6. CDR3 sequence: CASSASGRQETQYF. CDR3 sequence (DNA): TGTGCCAGCAGCGCTAGCGGAAGGCAAGAGACCCAGTACTTC.

The rearrangement links TRBV6-1 to TRBJ2-7, with D possibly TRBD1 on 6 matching bases. Germline-derived CDR1 and CDR2 are MNHNS and SASEGT. Trimming stripped 2 bases from V and 0 bases from J, with 20 bases between. CDR3 size: 18 residues. The CDR3, as DNA: TGTGCCAGCAGTGAAATTCGGGCGACAGGCGCCCGCTCCTACGAGCAGTACTTC. Protein product: CASSEIRATGARSYEQYF.

Only one count was recorded for this clone. The chain combines TRBV7-2 with TRBJ1-6, with unresolved D. The CDR3 is 16 residues long. Germline V lookup: CDR1 SGHTA, CDR2 FQGNSA. The V and J ends lost 4 bases and 7 bases respectively, with 17 bases between them. In DNA form, the CDR3 reads TGTGCCAGCAGCTCATCCCACATACAAACCAATTCACCCCTCCACTTT. Protein product: CASSSSHIQTNSPLHF.

The J gene is TRBJ2-7, the V gene TRBV7-7, with a possible D match to TRBD1 (5 bases). The V end was cut by 4 bases, the J end by 4 bases, with 14 bases between. Germline loops: CDR1 SSHAT, CDR2 FNYEAQ (reference sequence). The CDR3 extends over 14 amino acids. The CDR3 sequence: CASSSTRDSYEQYF. The CDR3 bases are TGTGCCAGCAGCTCCACCAGGGATTCTTACGAGCAGTACTTC.

In this sample, this clone turned up a few times. V is TRBV10-1 and J is TRBJ1-4; 10 nucleotides align to TRBD1. This CDR3 region has 17 residues. J gave up 10 bases and V 5 bases, and 16 bases lay outside the gene matches. CDR1 and CDR2 (germline): WNHNN, SYGVQD (reference sequence). The CDR3 reads CASSKHRDRGVERKLFF. The CDR3 region has the DNA TGCGCCAGCAGTAAACACCGGGACAGGGGAGTCGAGCGAAAACTGTTTTTT.

V usage is TRBV4-1 and J usage is TRBJ2-2, with D possibly being TRBD1 (5 bases). Trimming took off 2 bases at V and 1 base at J, with 5 bases between the two ends. Germline values: CDR1 MGHRA, CDR2 YSYEKL. The CDR3 has 14 amino acids. The CDR3 is CASSQTGNTGELFF. DNA for the CDR3: TGCGCCAGCAGCCAAACAGGGAACACCGGGGAGCTGTTTTTT.

V gene TRBV5-8 combines with J gene TRBJ1-5, with D perhaps TRBD1 (6 bases). Trimming cost V 4 bases and J 6 bases, with 17 bases left between them. This CDR3 has 15 residues. Per the germline V gene, CDR1 is SGHTS and CDR2 is YDEGEE. CDR3: CASSHGQSLFQPQHF. The CDR3 nucleotides read TGTGCCAGCAGCCACGGACAGTCCCTTTTTCAGCCCCAGCATTTT.

Note on this clone: This CDR3 is also generated by other DNA sequences in the sample. The J gene is TRBJ2-3, the V gene TRBV5-1; TRBD2 aligns across 16 bases. The junction had 5 bases not matched to a gene; V was cut back by 3 bases and J by 1 base. The germline V gene has CDR1 SGHRS and CDR2 YFSETQ. The CDR3 totals 18 residues. This chain's CDR3 is CASSSGLAGGRGTDTQYF. For the CDR3, the DNA is TGCGCCAGCAGCTCGGGACTAGCGGGGGGGCGCGGCACAGATACGCAGTATTTT.

The V call is TRBV19, the J call TRBJ1-4; D gene unclear. CDR3 length: 15 residues. The germline gives CDR1 LNHDA, CDR2 SQIVND (reference sequence). The V end was cut by 5 bases, the J end by 3 bases, with 13 bases between. CDR3 nucleotides: TGTGCCAGTAGTCCCCGGGAAGGCTCTAATGAAAAACTGTTTTTT. As protein: CASSPREGSNEKLFF.

The rearrangement joins TRBV23-1 to TRBJ2-7; D is undetermined. TRBV23-1 is designated an ORF whose function remains uncertain. The CDR3 spans 16 residues. Trimming left V 7 bases short and J 3 bases short, with 22 bases between. CDR3 sequence reads: CASNPPKVGSDYEQYF. The CDR3 DNA reads TGCGCCAGCAATCCTCCGAAGGTAGGCTCCGACTACGAGCAGTACTTC.

V and J are TRBV28 and TRBJ1-2, with TRBD1 as a possible D gene (5 bases). Germline lookup yields CDR1 MDHEN and CDR2 SYDVKM. The CDR3 loop spans 14 amino acids. Deletions cut 4 bases from V and 5 bases from J, with 14 bases between. The CDR3 DNA sequence: TGTGCCAGCAGTTCGGTGTCAGGGTCGTATGGCTACACCTTC. It is translated as CASSSVSGSYGYTF.

This chain connects TRBV6-5 to TRBJ1-3, with TRBD1 identical over 8 bases. Germline CDR1 and CDR2: MNHEY and SVGAGI. Trimming cost V 5 bases and J 3 bases; bases outside gene matches: 3. The CDR3 extends over 14 amino acids. CDR3 residues: CASSRTGLGNTIYF. The CDR3, as DNA: TGTGCCAGCAGTCGGACAGGGCTTGGAAACACCATATATTTT.

The V and J genes are TRBV15 and TRBJ2-5; 7 bases align to TRBD1. CDR3 size: 14 residues. The V gene's germline CDR1 is LNHNV and CDR2 YYDKDF (reference sequence). Unmatched junction bases numbered 9, after V lost 6 bases and J lost 5 bases. The CDR3 spells CATSLDRAEETQYF. The DNA of the CDR3 is TGTGCCACCAGTCTAGACAGGGCGGAGGAGACCCAGTACTTC.

The chain has TRBV27 and TRBJ2-3; 7 bases are a match to TRBD1. The junction had 6 bases not matched to a gene; V was cut back by 1 base and J by 5 bases. Looked up from germline, CDR1 is MNHEY and CDR2 is SMNVEV (reference sequence). The CDR3 contains 15 residues. CDR3 sequence: CASSLWQGVLDTQYF. CDR3 nucleotide sequence: TGTGCCAGCAGTTTATGGCAGGGGGTGTTAGATACGCAGTATTTT.

The chain uses TRBV2 and TRBJ2-7; D uncertain. The CDR3 covers 16 residues. CDR1 and CDR2 from the germline V gene are SNHLY and FYNNEI. Trimming pared 4 bases from V and 1 base from J, leaving 17 bases between. This chain's CDR3 is CASSVRLQLASYEQYF. CDR3 sequence (DNA): TGTGCCAGCAGTGTGCGACTTCAATTAGCTTCCTACGAGCAGTACTTC.

This chain uses TRBV3-1 (or the pseudogene TRBV3-2) with TRBJ2-1; 8 nucleotides agree with TRBD2. V shed 1 base and J 7 bases; nucleotides not matched to a gene: 6. Germline CDR1 reads LGHDT; CDR2 reads YNNKEL (reference sequence). The CDR3 is 15 residues long. The CDR3 DNA follows: TGTGCCAGCAGCCAAGTGCCGGGGGGGTCTAATGAGCAGTTCTTC. Amino acid sequence: CASSQVPGGSNEQFF.

V and J are TRBV7-2 and TRBJ2-3, with D possibly being TRBD1 or TRBD2 (5 bases each). The CDR3 covers 15 residues. Trimming removed 1 base at V and 0 bases at J, with 8 bases between. Germline CDR1 reads SGHTA; CDR2 reads FQGNSA. The CDR3 loop reads CASSLGGVSTDTQYF. The CDR3 DNA sequence: TGTGCCAGCAGCTTAGGAGGGGTGAGCACAGATACGCAGTATTTT.